The 20 T cell receptor beta chains below come from one sample, sequenced in a study of cytomegalovirus exposure and HLA in healthy donors. Clones were sequenced by immunoSEQ multiplex PCR, and TCRdb holds only the in-frame ones, with some missing. The profile shows 150,000 to 200,000 clones, approximately 88% of them singletons. The sequenced sample was PBMCs. These receptors were taken from a man aged 18 to 30 in good health and CMV-seropositive.

The gene calls are TRBV4-3 and TRBJ2-1, with TRBD1 matching over 9 bases. This CDR3 contains 16 residues. J gave up 9 bases and V 4 bases, and 13 bases lay outside the gene matches. Germline V lookup: CDR1 LGHNA, CDR2 YSLEER. In DNA form, the CDR3 reads TGCGCCAGCAGCCGCACCCCGGGACAGGGATCGGCTGAGCAGTTCTTC. It translates to CASSRTPGQGSAEQFF.

This clone was seen once. V and J are TRBV29-1 and TRBJ1-1; D might be TRBD1 (6 bases). This CDR3 has 14 residues. CDR1 SQVTM and CDR2 ANQGSEA come from the germline V gene. V lost 6 bases to trimming and J lost 2 bases, with 16 bases between them. The CDR3 nucleotides read TGCAGCGTAGAAAATCGACAGGCTAACACTGAAGCTTTCTTT. Its protein product is CSVENRQANTEAFF.

The chain carries TRBV7-3 and TRBJ2-7; TRBD1 is a possible D gene (6 bases). The CDR3 has 14 residues. Trimming stripped 5 bases from V and 2 bases from J, with 13 bases between. Looked up from germline, CDR1 is SGHTA and CDR2 is FQGTGA. The CDR3 region is CASSPGHGPYEQYF. CDR3 bases: TGTGCCAGCAGCCCGGGACACGGGCCCTACGAGCAGTACTTC.

This clone was seen once. The chain is built from TRBV27 and TRBJ2-2; maybe TRBD2 (5 bases). The CDR3 extends over 13 amino acids. V was trimmed by 4 bases and J by 6 bases, leaving 9 bases between them. Germline CDR1 and CDR2: MNHEY and SMNVEV (reference sequence). The CDR3 nucleotides read TGTGCCAGCAGTTCCGTCGGGGCCGGGGAGCTGTTTTTT. Amino acid sequence: CASSSVGAGELFF.

The rearrangement uses TRBV10-3 and TRBJ2-3; D is perhaps TRBD1 (6 bases). The germline V and J ends were trimmed by 4 bases and 6 bases, with 14 bases remaining between them. CDR1 and CDR2 (germline): ENHRY, SYGVKD. The CDR3 spans 14 residues. The CDR3 DNA reads TGTGCCATCAGTGTAATAGGGGGTGAGGATACGCAGTATTTT. This encodes CAISVIGGEDTQYF.

V and J are TRBV5-1 and TRBJ2-1, with 8 bases lining up with TRBD2. CDR3 size: 15 residues. The V segment lost 8 bases and the J segment 3 bases; nucleotides outside the gene matches: 10. The V gene's germline CDR1 is SGHRS and CDR2 YFSETQ. The CDR3 protein is CASSNGTRYYNEQFF. The CDR3, as DNA: TGCGCCAGTTCAAACGGGACTAGGTACTACAATGAGCAGTTCTTC.

The chain combines TRBV7-6 with TRBJ2-7; 7 bases are shared with TRBD1. The CDR3 loop spans 15 amino acids. From germline, CDR1 is SGHVS and CDR2 FNYEAQ. J gave up 4 bases and V 0 bases, and 6 bases lay outside the gene matches. CDR3 DNA: TGTGCCAGCAGCTTAGCGGACAGGCTCGAGTACGAGCAGTACTTC. Protein: CASSLADRLEYEQYF.

In nucleotides, the CDR3 is TGTGCCAGCTATCCCGGGACAGGGGCAAATGGCTACACCTTC. It specifies CASYPGTGANGYTF. V is TRBV28 and J is TRBJ1-2; TRBD1 matches 10 bases. This CDR3 contains 14 residues. V dropped 8 bases and J dropped 6; count of bases not matched to a gene: 9. In germline, CDR1 is MDHEN, CDR2 SYDVKM.

The chain recombines TRBV6-5 with TRBJ2-3; the match to TRBD2 covers 9 bases. V was pared by 5 bases and J by 0 bases, with 3 bases of the junction left unmatched. This CDR3 region has 15 residues. Germline V gene data show CDR1 as MNHEY and CDR2 as SVGAGI. CDR3 residues: CASSRLADSTDTQYF. The DNA of the CDR3 is TGTGCCAGCAGTAGACTAGCGGATAGCACAGATACGCAGTATTTT.

The chain uses TRBV9 and TRBJ2-5; TRBD2 aligns across 12 bases. The V gene end was trimmed by 3 bases and the J gene end by 1 base; junction bases not matched to a gene: 4. This CDR3 is built from 16 residues. The V gene's germline CDR1 is SGDLS and CDR2 YYNGEE. CDR3 sequence (DNA): TGTGCCAGCAGCGACGGACTAGCGGGAATCCAAGAGACCCAGTACTTC. Its protein product is CASSDGLAGIQETQYF.

The rearrangement links TRBV7-2 to TRBJ1-2; 7 nucleotides line up with TRBD1. Germline loops: CDR1 SGHTA, CDR2 FQGNSA. V shed 5 bases, J shed 8 bases, and the junction held 8 bases outside the gene matches. The CDR3 is made up of 13 amino acids. CDR3 coding DNA: TGTGCCAGCAGCCCTCAGACAGGGTGGGGCTACACCTTC. Protein: CASSPQTGWGYTF.

V is TRBV5-1 and J is TRBJ2-7; possibly TRBD2 for D (6 bases). CDR1 is SGHRS, CDR2 YFSETQ, per germline. The V end was cut by 0 bases, the J end by 3 bases, with 10 bases between. This CDR3 has 14 residues. The CDR3 DNA reads as TGCGCCAGCAGCTTGGCCCTGGGGGGCTACGAGCAGTACTTC. Its translation: CASSLALGGYEQYF.

V gene TRBV5-4 combines with J gene TRBJ1-1; TRBD1 matches 8 bases. From germline, CDR1 is SGHNT and CDR2 YYREEE (reference sequence). After removal of 0 bases from V and 10 bases from J, the junction contained 5 bases not matched to a gene. CDR3 length: 13 residues. CDR3 sequence: CASSLGTGSGAFF. CDR3 in DNA: TGTGCCAGCAGCTTGGGGACAGGGTCGGGAGCTTTCTTT.

This clone has just a few counts. DNA for the CDR3: TGCGCCAGCAGCCCGACAGGGGGCGGATACGAGCAGTACTTC. Its protein is CASSPTGGGYEQYF. V and J are TRBV5-1 and TRBJ2-7, with 10 bases that match TRBD1. Germline V gene sequence: CDR1 SGHRS, CDR2 YFSETQ. V lost 4 bases and J lost 4; bases outside the gene matches: 5. The CDR3 contains 14 residues.

Relative to its sample, this clone is medium-sized. The chain uses TRBV7-9 and TRBJ2-7; 11 positions match TRBD2. This CDR3 spans 15 amino acids. V dropped 7 bases and J dropped 5; count of bases not matched to a gene: 10. CDR1 is SEHNR and CDR2 is FQNEAQ in the germline V gene (reference sequence). CDR3 coding DNA: TGTGCCAGCACACACCGACTAGCGGGATCCCACGAGCAGTACTTC. It yields the protein CASTHRLAGSHEQYF.

The chain combines TRBV19 with TRBJ1-5; 7 bases match TRBD1. CDR1 LNHDA and CDR2 SQIVND come from the germline V gene (reference sequence). V lost 10 bases, J lost 6 bases, and 21 bases stayed unmatched. This CDR3 contains 17 residues. This chain's CDR3 is CATQSGTELNLGQPQHF. The CDR3 region has the DNA TGTGCCACCCAATCCGGGACAGAGTTAAATTTAGGTCAGCCCCAGCATTTT.

A note on this clone: Within the sample, other DNA sequences also encode this same CDR3. CDR3 residues: CASSPRPGGDQPQHF. CDR3 bases: TGTGCCAGCAGTCCCCGGCCGGGGGGAGATCAGCCCCAGCATTTT. The J gene is TRBJ1-5, the V gene TRBV27, with D possibly TRBD1 on 5 matching bases. The CDR3 length is 15 residues. CDR1 and CDR2 from the germline V gene are MNHEY and SMNVEV (reference sequence). The V and J ends lost 5 bases and 5 bases respectively, with 16 bases between them.

This rearrangement joins TRBV6-7 to TRBJ2-7; TRBD1 aligns across 8 bases. TRBV6-7 is marked as an open reading frame, function uncertain. The CDR3 has 13 residues. V lost 5 bases, J lost 4 bases, and 4 bases stayed unmatched. CDR3 coding DNA: TGTGCCAGCAGTCCGACAGGGGCATACGAGCAGTACTTC. Translation gives CASSPTGAYEQYF.

The V call is TRBV5-6, the J call TRBJ2-1, with D unclear. CDR1 SGHDT and CDR2 YYEEEE come from the germline V gene. The V end lost 0 bases, the J end lost 5 bases, and 6 bases lay between the germline ends. This CDR3 is 13 amino acids long. The CDR3 protein is CASSLDSNNEQFF. CDR3 DNA sequence: TGTGCCAGCAGCTTGGACAGTAACAATGAGCAGTTCTTC.

This clone has a handful of counts. The V gene is TRBV7-2, the J gene TRBJ2-2, with D uncertain. The V and J ends lost 2 bases and 4 bases respectively, with 5 bases between them. The CDR3 is 13 amino acids. Germline V gives CDR1 SGHTA, CDR2 FQGNSA. CDR3 in DNA: TGTGCCAGCAGCTTACTGAGCACCGGGGAGCTGTTTTTT. Its translation is CASSLLSTGELFF.